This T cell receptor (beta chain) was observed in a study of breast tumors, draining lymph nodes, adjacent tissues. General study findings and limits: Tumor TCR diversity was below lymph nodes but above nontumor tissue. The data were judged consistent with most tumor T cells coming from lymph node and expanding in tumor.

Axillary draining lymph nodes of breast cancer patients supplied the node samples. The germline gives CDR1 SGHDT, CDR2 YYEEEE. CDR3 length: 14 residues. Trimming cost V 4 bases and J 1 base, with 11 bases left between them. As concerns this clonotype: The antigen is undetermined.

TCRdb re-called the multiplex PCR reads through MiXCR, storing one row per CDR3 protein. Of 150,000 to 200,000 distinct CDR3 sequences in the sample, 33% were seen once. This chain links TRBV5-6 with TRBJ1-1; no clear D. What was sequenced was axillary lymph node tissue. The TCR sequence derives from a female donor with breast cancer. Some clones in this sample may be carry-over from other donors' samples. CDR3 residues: CASSPTLGNTEAFF. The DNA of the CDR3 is TGTGCCAGCAGCCCGACGTTGGGGAACACTGAAGCTTTCTTT.